These T cell receptor beta chains were read from a single sample in a study of regulatory T cells in long-lasting Graves disease. TCRdb itself ran the multiplex PCR reads through MiXCR, one entry per CDR3 protein. The sample records about 530,000 distinct CDR3 sequences, 15% to 20% being singletons. Another study also made use of these data, one on T cells in Graves' hyperthyroidism and ophthalmopathy.

Source: peripheral blood mononuclear cells (PBMCs), taken at new diagnosis, from a patient treated with antithyroid drugs. All receptors derive from a woman aged 40 to 65 with Graves disease. Each CDR3 is given with its conserved first and last residue. Fields, in order: V gene, D gene, J gene, clone size, CDR3 protein, CDR3 DNA. The D gene is left open where the match is weak. Where a row states a size, it is once, few, many or the class of an expanded clone; other rows omit it.

v_gene: TRBV4-1; d_gene: NA; j_gene: TRBJ2-7; abundance: many; CDR3aa: CASSQVWTNEQYF; CDR3nt: TGCGCCAGCAGCCAAGTGTGGACGAACGAGCAGTACTTC
v_gene: TRBV10-1; d_gene: NA; j_gene: TRBJ2-2; abundance: NA; CDR3aa: CASSEQCAGELFF; CDR3nt: TGCGCCAGCAGTGAGCAGTGCGCCGGGGAGCTGTTTTTT
v_gene: TRBV29-1; d_gene: NA; j_gene: TRBJ1-2; abundance: few; CDR3aa: CSAQAGGARYGYTF; CDR3nt: TGCAGCGCCCAGGCGGGTGGAGCCCGATATGGCTACACCTTC
v_gene: TRBV6-1; d_gene: NA; j_gene: TRBJ2-1; abundance: many; CDR3aa: CASRGSDASSYNEQFF; CDR3nt: TGTGCCAGCAGAGGCTCGGACGCGAGCTCCTACAATGAGCAGTTCTTC
v_gene: TRBV18; d_gene: NA; j_gene: TRBJ2-1; abundance: NA; CDR3aa: CASSSSYQGYNEQFF; CDR3nt: TGTGCCAGCTCGTCCTCCTACCAGGGGTACAATGAGCAGTTCTTC
v_gene: TRBV7-6; d_gene: NA; j_gene: TRBJ2-7; abundance: few; CDR3aa: CASSLVAAIGEQYF; CDR3nt: TGTGCCAGCAGCTTAGTTGCGGCGATAGGCGAGCAGTACTTC
v_gene: TRBV25-1; d_gene: NA; j_gene: TRBJ1-2; abundance: NA; CDR3aa: CASSDRRIIDGYTF; CDR3nt: TGTGCCAGCAGTGACCGACGAATTATTGATGGCTACACCTTC
v_gene: TRBV5-6; d_gene: TRBD1; j_gene: TRBJ1-2; abundance: NA; CDR3aa: CASSGAATGIGYGYTF; CDR3nt: TGTGCCAGCAGCGGCGCAGCGACAGGGATCGGCTATGGCTACACCTTC
v_gene: TRBV4-1; d_gene: NA; j_gene: TRBJ2-3; abundance: NA; CDR3aa: CASSRTTSQGHTDTQYF; CDR3nt: TGCGCCAGCAGCCGAACGACGTCCCAGGGCCACACAGATACGCAGTATTTT
v_gene: TRBV30; d_gene: NA; j_gene: TRBJ2-1; abundance: few; CDR3aa: CAWSNYNEQFF; CDR3nt: TGTGCCTGGAGTAACTACAATGAGCAGTTCTTC
v_gene: TRBV5-1; d_gene: NA; j_gene: TRBJ2-6; abundance: few; CDR3aa: CASSPLGANVLTF; CDR3nt: TGTGCCAGCAGCCCTCTAGGGGCCAACGTCCTGACTTTC
v_gene: TRBV4-1; d_gene: NA; j_gene: TRBJ2-7; abundance: few; CDR3aa: CASSPEGKTYEQYF; CDR3nt: TGCGCCAGCAGCCCGGAGGGGAAAACCTACGAGCAGTACTTC
v_gene: TRBV3-1; d_gene: NA; j_gene: TRBJ1-6; abundance: many; CDR3aa: CASSQGGAGNSPLHF; CDR3nt: TGTGCCAGCAGCCAAGGGGGGGCTGGAAATTCACCCCTCCACTTT
v_gene: TRBV5-5; d_gene: NA; j_gene: TRBJ2-3; abundance: many; CDR3aa: CASSLWSNTDTQYF; CDR3nt: TGTGCCAGCAGCTTGTGGTCTAACACAGATACGCAGTATTTT
v_gene: TRBV6-1; d_gene: NA; j_gene: TRBJ1-5; abundance: few; CDR3aa: CASGHQGSNQPQHF; CDR3nt: TGTGCCAGCGGCCATCAGGGGAGCAATCAGCCCCAGCATTTT
v_gene: TRBV2; d_gene: NA; j_gene: TRBJ2-5; abundance: many; CDR3aa: CASNGGRGETQYF; CDR3nt: TGTGCCAGCAACGGTGGGAGAGGAGAGACCCAGTACTTC
v_gene: TRBV2; d_gene: NA; j_gene: TRBJ2-5; abundance: few; CDR3aa: CASRDTRTSGTQYF; CDR3nt: TGTGCCAGTCGGGACACAAGGACATCAGGGACCCAGTACTTC
v_gene: TRBV20-1; d_gene: TRBD1; j_gene: TRBJ2-2; abundance: NA; CDR3aa: CSARIGTANSGELFF; CDR3nt: TGCAGTGCTAGGATTGGGACAGCGAACTCCGGGGAGCTGTTTTTT
v_gene: TRBV30; d_gene: TRBD1; j_gene: TRBJ1-2; abundance: many; CDR3aa: CAWSVRFRGQGYGYTF; CDR3nt: TGTGCCTGGAGTGTACGCTTCAGGGGACAGGGGTATGGCTACACCTTC
v_gene: TRBV3-1; d_gene: TRBD1; j_gene: TRBJ2-7; abundance: NA; CDR3aa: CASSQDRGTGIFYEQYF; CDR3nt: TGTGCCAGCAGCCAAGATCGAGGGACAGGGATCTTCTACGAGCAGTACTTC
v_gene: TRBV13; d_gene: NA; j_gene: TRBJ1-1; abundance: many; CDR3aa: CASSLEGRTFF; CDR3nt: TGTGCCAGCAGCTTAGAAGGTCGGACTTTCTTT
v_gene: TRBV19; d_gene: NA; j_gene: TRBJ2-1; abundance: few; CDR3aa: CASSYSVWENEQFF; CDR3nt: TGTGCCAGTAGCTATAGTGTCTGGGAAAATGAGCAGTTCTTC
v_gene: TRBV19; d_gene: NA; j_gene: TRBJ1-5; abundance: many; CDR3aa: CASSSYVADSNQPQHF; CDR3nt: TGTGCCAGTAGTAGTTACGTGGCAGATAGCAATCAGCCCCAGCATTTT
v_gene: TRBV30; d_gene: NA; j_gene: TRBJ2-2; abundance: many; CDR3aa: CAWRTGPWATGELFF; CDR3nt: TGTGCCTGGAGGACAGGTCCCTGGGCCACCGGGGAGCTGTTTTTT
v_gene: TRBV20-1; d_gene: TRBD1; j_gene: TRBJ1-2; abundance: few; CDR3aa: CSATTGGNYGYTF; CDR3nt: TGCAGTGCTACTACAGGGGGCAACTATGGCTACACCTTC
v_gene: TRBV10-1; d_gene: TRBD2; j_gene: TRBJ2-1; abundance: few; CDR3aa: CASSETSSGGHNEQFF; CDR3nt: TGCGCCAGCAGTGAGACGTCTAGCGGGGGACACAATGAGCAGTTCTTC
v_gene: TRBV18; d_gene: TRBD1; j_gene: TRBJ1-1; abundance: many; CDR3aa: CASSPRTGGVGEAFF; CDR3nt: TGTGCCAGCTCACCAAGGACAGGGGGTGTGGGTGAAGCTTTCTTT
v_gene: TRBV2; d_gene: TRBD1; j_gene: TRBJ1-1; abundance: few; CDR3aa: CASSSWDRVAEAFF; CDR3nt: TGTGCCAGCAGTAGTTGGGACAGGGTTGCTGAAGCTTTCTTT
v_gene: TRBV2; d_gene: TRBD2; j_gene: TRBJ2-1; abundance: NA; CDR3aa: CASRLAGEGEQFF; CDR3nt: TGTGCCAGCAGACTAGCGGGGGAGGGTGAGCAGTTCTTC
v_gene: TRBV7-9; d_gene: NA; j_gene: TRBJ2-2; abundance: few; CDR3aa: CASSSLTLGSGELFF; CDR3nt: TGTGCCAGCAGCTCTCTGACTCTTGGCTCCGGGGAGCTGTTTTTT